Listed below are T cell receptor beta chains from one sample, sequenced in a study of shared clonotypes between healthy human individuals. Clones were read by immunoSEQ multiplex PCR, and TCRdb kept only the in-frame ones, dropping some. Here the sample spans a few million clones, over 85% being singletons. The material sequenced was naive CD4+ T cells from PBMCs. The receptors were sampled from a man aged 18 to 29 in good health. Some clones in this sample may be carry-over from other donors' samples. Each CDR3 is given with its conserved first and last residue. D genes are given only for firm matches. Some rows have no size entry. The others give once, few or many, or a class for an expanded clone.

J gene: TRBJ1-2; V gene: TRBV18; D gene: TRBD1; clone size: .; CDR3 protein: CASSPPTGSGGYTF; CDR3 DNA: TGTGCCAGCTCACCACCGACAGGGTCCGGTGGCTACACCTTC
J gene: TRBJ2-1; V gene: TRBV7-3; D gene: TRBD2; clone size: .; CDR3 protein: CASSPLAASYNEQFF; CDR3 DNA: TGTGCCAGCAGCCCCCTAGCGGCTTCGTACAATGAGCAGTTCTTC
J gene: TRBJ2-2; V gene: TRBV7-2; D gene: .; clone size: .; CDR3 protein: CASSFKTGNTGELFF; CDR3 DNA: TGTGCCAGCAGCTTTAAAACAGGGAACACCGGGGAGCTGTTTTTT
J gene: TRBJ2-2; V gene: TRBV5-1; D gene: .; clone size: .; CDR3 protein: CASSLVHTGELFF; CDR3 DNA: TGCGCCAGCAGCTTGGTACACACCGGGGAGCTGTTTTTT
J gene: TRBJ2-1; V gene: TRBV7-9; D gene: TRBD2; clone size: .; CDR3 protein: CASSRGGGWRDEQFF; CDR3 DNA: TGTGCCAGCAGCCGAGGCGGGGGATGGAGGGATGAGCAGTTCTTC
J gene: TRBJ1-4; V gene: TRBV19; D gene: .; clone size: .; CDR3 protein: CARGQPTSNEKLFF; CDR3 DNA: TGTGCCAGAGGGCAGCCTACGTCTAATGAAAAACTGTTTTTT
J gene: TRBJ1-4; V gene: TRBV7-9; D gene: .; clone size: .; CDR3 protein: CASSLIGGEGEKLFF; CDR3 DNA: TGTGCCAGCAGCTTGATAGGCGGGGAGGGCGAAAAACTGTTTTTT
J gene: TRBJ1-2; V gene: TRBV7-2; D gene: .; clone size: once; CDR3 protein: CASSLTFGDYGYTF; CDR3 DNA: TGTGCCAGCAGCCTAACATTCGGAGACTATGGCTACACCTTC
J gene: TRBJ1-5; V gene: TRBV2; D gene: .; clone size: .; CDR3 protein: CASSDETGINQPQHF; CDR3 DNA: TGTGCCAGCAGTGATGAGACGGGCATTAATCAGCCCCAGCATTTT
J gene: TRBJ2-1; V gene: TRBV9; D gene: .; clone size: .; CDR3 protein: CASSVGTGSSYNEQFF; CDR3 DNA: TGTGCCAGCAGCGTAGGTACAGGGAGCTCCTACAATGAGCAGTTCTTC
J gene: TRBJ2-1; V gene: TRBV5-6; D gene: TRBD2; clone size: .; CDR3 protein: CASSLRQGLAGRSYNEQFF; CDR3 DNA: TGTGCCAGCAGCTTGAGACAGGGACTAGCGGGGCGCTCCTACAATGAGCAGTTCTTC
J gene: TRBJ2-4; V gene: TRBV18; D gene: TRBD2; clone size: .; CDR3 protein: CASSPRGGGENIQYF; CDR3 DNA: TGTGCCAGCTCACCACGTGGGGGGGGAGAAAACATTCAGTACTTC